This paragraph reports one TCR beta chain. The antigen is unknown. The time point denotes: week 35, safety follow-up. Doses comprised 300 ug of mutant IDH1 20-mer peptide each, plus topical imiquimod. This sample was included in a study of a mutant IDH1 vaccine in newly diagnosed glioma. TCRdb's table, derived via immunoSEQ multiplex PCR, lists solely in-frame clones and lacks some. The data contain approximately 45,000 clones, more than 75% of them singletons. The sequencing used PBMCs, collected from a glioma patient whose treatment included an IDH1 peptide vaccine. The receptor was isolated from a woman between 35 and 50 years old with glioma.

This CDR3 is CASSYPLRDMETQYF. In nucleotides, the CDR3 is TGTGCCAGCAGTTACCCCCTCAGGGATATGGAGACCCAGTACTTC. The rearrangement uses TRBV6-6 and TRBJ2-5; D possibly corresponds to TRBD1 (5 bases). This CDR3 contains 15 residues. Germline V gene data show CDR1 as MNHNY and CDR2 as SVGAGI (reference sequence). The V end lost 2 bases, the J end lost 5 bases, and 15 bases lay between the germline ends.